This T cell receptor beta chain was sequenced in a study of cytomegalovirus exposure and HLA in healthy donors. General study points: CMV antigen specificity was confirmed in vitro for three CMV-associated chains. The classifier reportedly diagnosed cytomegalovirus status with high sensitivity and specificity. TCR clusters originating in the first cohort tended to co-occur in the 100 to 150 validation repertoires, according to a later analysis.

Unmatched junction bases numbered 9, after V lost 2 bases and J lost 3 bases. This CDR3 is built from 16 residues. Germline V CDR1 and CDR2: SGHVS, FQNEAQ. Some clones are missing from TCRdb's copy, which holds only in-frame ones; the method was immunoSEQ multiplex PCR. The table lists under 400,000 clones, nearly 90% of them singletons. This clone was counted once. Its target is not known. This TCR derives from a man aged 25 to 40 in good health and CMV-seronegative. The chain joins TRBV7-8 to TRBJ2-5; 7 nucleotides match TRBD2. The sequenced sample was PBMCs. The CDR3 DNA reads as TGTGCCAGCAGCTTAAGGGCTAGCGGATTTAAAGAGACCCAGTACTTC. It yields the protein CASSLRASGFKETQYF.